This paragraph reports one TCR beta chain. The data derive from a study of T cell clonotyping in hematopoietic cell transplantation. TCRdb's table, derived via immunoSEQ multiplex PCR, lists solely in-frame clones and lacks some. The data contain over 8,000 clones, about half of them seen just once; the ten biggest clones take up 10% to 15%. Samples: about 28 days before transplant, then days 30, 100 and 180 after. Germline V lookup: CDR1 LGHNT, CDR2 FRNRAP. CDR3 length: 15 residues. With 6 bases removed from V and 5 bases from J, the gap between germline ends came to 19 bases. The receptor comes from a female patient in her 50s who had an allogeneic stem cell transplant from an unrelated donor, so the T cells may come from the graft donor. Some clones in this sample may be carry-over from other donors' samples. The specimen comprised peripheral blood mononuclear cells, sampled 100 days after allogeneic stem cell transplant. The chain joins TRBV12-5 to TRBJ1-1; D unclear. CDR3: CASGHWTGTRTEAFF. CDR3 coding DNA: TGTGCTAGTGGCCACTGGACGGGAACCCGGACTGAAGCTTTCTTT.